The 3 T cell receptor beta chains below were found in one sample sequenced in a study of shared clonotypes between healthy human individuals. Profiled with immunoSEQ multiplex PCR; TCRdb holds only in-frame clones, not every one. The sample records about 120,000 clones, 68% being singletons. The material sequenced was memory CD8+ T cells sorted from blood. The subset denotes: CD45RO+ cells pooled with CCR7-negative TemRA cells. The source of these receptors is a woman aged 30 to 39 in good health.

The rearrangement links TRBV23-1 to TRBJ1-1, with a weak D call TRBD1 (5 bases). TRBV23-1 has ORF status, its function being uncertain. The CDR3 has 16 residues. V lost 6 bases and J 0 bases, leaving 17 bases between the germline ends. The CDR3 sequence is CASRSPTGTVNTEAFF. The CDR3 coding sequence is TGCGCCAGCAGGAGCCCGACCGGGACGGTGAACACTGAAGCTTTCTTT.

In this sample, this clone turned up a few times. This chain joins TRBV11-2 and TRBJ2-1; no definite D call. This CDR3 contains 11 residues. With 5 bases removed from V and 9 bases from J, the gap between germline ends came to 8 bases. CDR1 and CDR2 (germline): SGHAT, FQNNGV. The CDR3 spells CASSPTGEQFF. The CDR3 DNA reads as TGTGCCAGCAGCCCAACTGGTGAGCAGTTCTTC.

This clone was found a few times. The V and J genes are TRBV27 and TRBJ2-3; the D gene is possibly TRBD2 (6 bases). The CDR3 totals 17 residues. CDR1 and CDR2 from the germline V gene are MNHEY and SMNVEV (reference sequence). V lost 2 bases and J 1 base, leaving 16 bases between the germline ends. The CDR3 DNA follows: TGTGCCAGCAGTTTACTTCCCTCGGGAGCGGGCACAGATACGCAGTATTTT. Translated, it gives CASSLLPSGAGTDTQYF.